A single sample is the source of the 2 T cell receptor beta chains below, sequenced in a study of blood T cell repertoires in COVID-19 (dated by TCRdb to about 2020). Library generation was performed with the immunoSEQ multiplex PCR assay. TCRdb re-hosts the immuneACCESS table, in-frame sequences only. Its copies lack some clones; in the studies checked, an unresolved V gene accounts for under half of them, and the cause for the rest is not known. Counted in this sample were about 160,000 clones; 80% to 85% of them appeared once. The biggest ten clones account for roughly 9.1% of the sample. The sample was peripheral blood. The receptors derive from a woman older than 75 with active or convalescent COVID-19.

The chain couples TRBV10-3 to TRBJ1-4, with TRBD1 as a possible D gene (5 bases). Germline values: CDR1 ENHRY, CDR2 SYGVKD. Trimming took 4 bases from V and 6 from J, leaving 15 bases between them. The CDR3 extends over 15 amino acids. The CDR3 loop is CAISGDGGGDEKLFF. CDR3 in DNA: TGTGCCATCAGTGGGGATGGTGGAGGGGATGAAAAACTGTTTTTT.

In this sample, this clone turned up a few times. This chain uses TRBV9 with TRBJ2-3; D possibly corresponds to TRBD1 (6 bases). This CDR3 spans 16 amino acids. CDR1 SGDLS and CDR2 YYNGEE come from the germline V gene. V was cut by 4 bases and J by 1 base, with 16 bases left in between. DNA for the CDR3: TGTGCCAGCAGCCCCCGACAGGAAGGTGGCACAGATACGCAGTATTTT. It yields the protein CASSPRQEGGTDTQYF.